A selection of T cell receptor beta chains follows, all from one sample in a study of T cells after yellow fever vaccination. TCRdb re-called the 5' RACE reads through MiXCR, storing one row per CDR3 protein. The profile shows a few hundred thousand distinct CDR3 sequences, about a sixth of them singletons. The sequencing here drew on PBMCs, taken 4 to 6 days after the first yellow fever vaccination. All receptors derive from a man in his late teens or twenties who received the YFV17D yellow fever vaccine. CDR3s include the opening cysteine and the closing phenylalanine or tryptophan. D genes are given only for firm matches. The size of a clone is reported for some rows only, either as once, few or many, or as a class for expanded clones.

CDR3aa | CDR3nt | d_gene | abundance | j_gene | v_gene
CASSLGGSETNEKLFF | TGTGCCAGCAGCTTAGGGGGTTCCGAAACTAATGAAAAACTGTTTTTT | NA | few | TRBJ1-4 | TRBV7-9
CSARDRGTSNQPQHF | TGCAGTGCTAGAGATCGGGGGACATCAAATCAGCCCCAGCATTTT | NA | few | TRBJ1-5 | TRBV20-1
CASRPDMNYGYTF | TGTGCCAGCAGACCCGACATGAACTATGGCTACACCTTC | NA | few | TRBJ1-2 | TRBV6-6
CASSLVGYGEAFF | TGTGCCAGCAGTTTGGTGGGCTACGGTGAAGCTTTCTTT | NA | few | TRBJ1-1 | TRBV28
CASSLAIGPGQGSYNEQFF | TGTGCCAGCAGCTTGGCCATTGGACCGGGACAGGGAAGCTACAATGAGCAGTTCTTC | TRBD1 | NA | TRBJ2-1 | TRBV5-4
CASSVTNYGYTF | TGTGCCAGCAGTGTCACTAACTATGGCTACACCTTC | NA | NA | TRBJ1-2 | TRBV2
CASSFGGSEQYF | TGTGCCAGCTCCTTTGGGGGCAGCGAGCAGTACTTC | NA | few | TRBJ2-7 | TRBV7-9
CASSYDRVDSPLHF | TGTGCCAGCAGTTACGACAGGGTTGATTCACCCCTCCACTTT | TRBD1 | few | TRBJ1-6 | TRBV6-5
CASGQVGNTIYF | TGTGCCAGCGGCCAGGTTGGAAACACCATATATTTT | NA | NA | TRBJ1-3 | TRBV9
CASSFGTSGSYNEQFF | TGTGCCAGCAGTTTTGGGACTAGCGGCTCCTACAATGAGCAGTTCTTC | TRBD2 | few | TRBJ2-1 | TRBV6-5
CASSLRTGGADSPLHF | TGTGCCAGCTCACTGAGGACAGGGGGCGCGGATTCACCCCTCCACTTT | TRBD1 | NA | TRBJ1-6 | TRBV18
CSVVLAGASLSYEQYF | TGCAGCGTTGTACTAGCGGGGGCTTCCTTGTCCTACGAGCAGTACTTC | TRBD2 | NA | TRBJ2-7 | TRBV29-1
CAISVGSGTFF | NA | NA | few | TRBJ1-1 | TRBV10-3
CSARVGSNNEQFF | TGCAGTGCTAGAGTTGGCTCTAACAATGAGCAGTTCTTC | NA | few | TRBJ2-1 | TRBV20-1